A single sample gave rise to the 11 T cell receptor beta chains below, sequenced in a study of Ad26.COV2.S vaccination and SARS-CoV-2 variants. Libraries were prepared by immunoSEQ multiplex PCR; TCRdb keeps only in-frame clonotypes and omits some of them. The sample lists 350,000 to 450,000 clones, about 92% occurring once. This material consisted of peripheral blood, taken after recovery from COVID-19. The receptors shown here come from a human donor who had recovered from COVID-19.

The V gene is TRBV5-1, the J gene TRBJ2-7; possibly TRBD1 or TRBD2 for D (5 bases each). Between the trimmed V and J ends, which lost 1 base and 3 bases, there was a span of 20 bases. Germline-derived CDR1 and CDR2 are SGHRS and YFSETQ. The CDR3 is 17 residues long. CDR3 sequence (DNA): TGCGCCAGCAGCTTGTTGGGGGAGAGGGGCCGACACTACGAGCAGTACTTC. Protein product: CASSLLGERGRHYEQYF.

This rearrangement joins TRBV5-6 to TRBJ2-3; D not certain. This CDR3 has 14 residues. Germline loops: CDR1 SGHDT, CDR2 YYEEEE. V gave up 4 bases and J gave up 0 bases, with 9 bases separating them. The chain's CDR3 is CASSLTSSTDTQYF. CDR3 nucleotides: TGTGCCAGCAGCCTAACCTCTAGCACAGATACGCAGTATTTT.

The chain joins TRBV6-6 to TRBJ1-5; D gene uncertain. The ends were cut back, 0 bases at V and 10 bases at J, with 4 bases in the middle. The CDR3 totals 11 residues. CDR1 is MNHNY and CDR2 is SVGAGI in the germline V gene (reference sequence). CDR3: CASSYSGPQHF. CDR3 DNA sequence: TGTGCCAGCAGTTACTCGGGTCCCCAGCATTTT.

In its sample, this clone was seen once. The gene calls are TRBV5-1 and TRBJ2-1; a possible D gene is TRBD2 (5 bases). The V end lost 3 bases, the J end lost 2 bases, and 12 bases lay between the germline ends. In germline, CDR1 is SGHRS, CDR2 YFSETQ. The CDR3 contains 15 residues. Here the CDR3 DNA reads TGCGCCAGCAGCTCGTACGGGGAAGCCTACAATGAGCAGTTCTTC. Residues: CASSSYGEAYNEQFF.

The chain recombines TRBV5-4 with TRBJ1-2; a weak D match, TRBD1 (5 bases). Trimming stripped 6 bases from V and 2 bases from J, with 14 bases between. This CDR3 contains 14 residues. CDR1 is SGHNT and CDR2 is YYREEE in the germline V gene (reference sequence). CDR3 residues: CASTIPGANYGYTF. In nucleotides, the CDR3 is TGTGCCAGCACCATCCCCGGGGCGAACTATGGCTACACCTTC.

The rearrangement uses TRBV9 and TRBJ1-2; D is possibly TRBD1 (6 bases). The germline V gene encodes CDR1 SGDLS and CDR2 YYNGEE. Deletions cut 5 bases from V and 8 bases from J, with 16 bases between. This CDR3 has 13 amino acids. In nucleotides, the CDR3 is TGTGCCAGCAGTCCTAATACAGGGTTCGGCTACACCTTC. Amino acids: CASSPNTGFGYTF.

The chain recombines TRBV19 with TRBJ1-1, with no clear D. Per germline, CDR1 LNHDA and CDR2 SQIVND (reference sequence). Trimming took off 6 bases at V and 4 bases at J, with 12 bases between the two ends. The CDR3 totals 13 residues. CDR3 DNA: TGTGCCAGTAGCATAAGGGAGAGCACTGAAGCTTTCTTT. This encodes CASSIRESTEAFF.

The V call is TRBV7-9, the J call TRBJ1-6; 8 bases align to TRBD1. Losses at the gene ends were 5 bases for V and 10 bases for J; bases not matched to a gene: 7. Germline assignment: CDR1 SEHNR and CDR2 FQNEAQ (reference sequence). The CDR3 is 14 amino acids. CDR3 sequence reads: CASSPGTGESPLHF. CDR3 nucleotide sequence: TGTGCCAGCAGCCCAGGGACAGGCGAATCACCCCTCCACTTT.

The chain is built from TRBV11-2 and TRBJ1-3; D is undetermined. V shed 4 bases and J shed 2 bases, with 12 bases lying between them. This CDR3 has 15 amino acids. Germline loops: CDR1 SGHAT, CDR2 FQNNGV. The CDR3 coding sequence is TGTGCCAGCAGCTACTTTGGGTCCCCTGGAAACACCATATATTTT. This codes for CASSYFGSPGNTIYF.

The J gene is TRBJ2-7, the V gene TRBV4-1; D is undetermined. The V gene lost 4 bases and the J gene lost 1 base, with 11 bases spanning the gap. The germline CDR1 and CDR2 sequences are MGHRA and YSYEKL. There are 14 residues in the CDR3. The CDR3 loop reads CASSPPARSYEQYF. The CDR3 DNA sequence: TGCGCCAGCAGCCCCCCCGCCAGATCCTACGAGCAGTACTTC.

This chain uses TRBV7-9 with TRBJ1-5; 7 bases are shared with TRBD1. With V trimmed by 6 bases and J by 1 base, 9 bases remained unmatched. Germline V CDR1 and CDR2: SEHNR, FQNEAQ (reference sequence). This CDR3 has 16 amino acids. CDR3: CASSPGQGESNQPQHF. Written as DNA, the CDR3 is TGTGCCAGCAGTCCAGGCCAGGGGGAAAGCAATCAGCCCCAGCATTTT.